In this sample, the clone carrying this TCR beta chain turned up many times. Its antigen remains unknown. The record originates from a study of T cell repertoires in cytomegalovirus infection. TCRdb analysed the reads with MiXCR anew, one entry per CDR3 protein. The repertoire holds about 130,000 distinct CDR3 sequences, more than 20% seen once, with roughly 33% in the top ten. Between the trimmed V and J ends, which lost 6 bases and 6 bases, there was a span of 9 bases. Per the germline V gene, CDR1 is ENHRY and CDR2 is SYGVKD. This CDR3 spans 12 amino acids. The sequence came from a human donor in good health (CMV status not recorded). Some clones in this sample may be carry-over from other donors' samples. The sequenced material came from PBMCs, sequenced either directly or after in vitro stimulation (not recorded which). The chain combines TRBV10-3 with TRBJ2-1; no firm D call. In DNA form, the CDR3 reads TGTGCCATCAGGGATATTAGCAATGAGCAGTTCTTC. Translated: CAIRDISNEQFF.